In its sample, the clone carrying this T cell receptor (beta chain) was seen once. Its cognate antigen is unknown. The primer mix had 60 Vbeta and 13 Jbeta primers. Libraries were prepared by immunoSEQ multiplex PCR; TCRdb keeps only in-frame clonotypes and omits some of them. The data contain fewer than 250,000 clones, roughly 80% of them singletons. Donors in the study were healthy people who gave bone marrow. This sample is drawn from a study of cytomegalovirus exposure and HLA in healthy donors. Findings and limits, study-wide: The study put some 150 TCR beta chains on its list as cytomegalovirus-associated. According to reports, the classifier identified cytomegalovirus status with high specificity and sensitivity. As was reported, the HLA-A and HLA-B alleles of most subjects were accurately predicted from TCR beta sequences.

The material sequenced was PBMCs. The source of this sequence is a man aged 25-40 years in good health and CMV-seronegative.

The CDR3 reads CASSEVPGQGFGSFGYTF. DNA for the CDR3: TGTGCCAGCAGTGAAGTACCGGGACAGGGGTTTGGATCGTTCGGCTACACCTTC. The V gene is TRBV2, the J gene TRBJ1-2; the match to TRBD1 covers 10 bases. With 1 base clipped from V and 8 bases from J, the junction kept 16 bases outside the gene matches. Germline values: CDR1 SNHLY, CDR2 FYNNEI. CDR3 length equals 18 residues.